These T cell receptor beta chains were read from a single sample in a study of blood T cells in healthy people across ages. TCRdb itself ran the 5' RACE reads through MiXCR, one entry per CDR3 protein. The table shows 1.5 million to 2 million distinct CDR3 sequences, with around half occurring only once. Sequencing input: blood. The receptor set was obtained from a woman in her 40s in good health. Both conserved end residues are part of each CDR3. D genes are given only for firm matches. Expanded clones are given a class, and other clones once, few, many or no size at all.

v_call	j_call	clone_size	cdr3_length	d_call	cdr3_nt	cdr3_aa
TRBV6-5	TRBJ2-5	few	16	TRBD2	TGTGCCAGCAACCCCACACCAGCTAGCGGGGGGCAGACCCAGTACTTC	CASNPTPASGGQTQYF
TRBV12-5	TRBJ1-2	-	12	-	TGTGCTAGTGGATCTGGGTCGGGAGGCTACACCTTC	CASGSGSGGYTF
TRBV10-3	TRBJ1-1	-	14	-	TGTGCCATCAGAGGGACGTCCGAGGGCACTGAAGCTTTCTTT	CAIRGTSEGTEAFF
TRBV6-2/TRBV6-3	TRBJ2-4	-	16	-	TGTGCCAGCAGTTTCCCCGGGGGACAAGCCAAAAACATTCAGTACTTC	CASSFPGGQAKNIQYF
TRBV28	TRBJ2-3	-	15	TRBD2	TGTGCCAGCAGTCAGACTAGCGGGGGGGAGGGTACGCAGTATTTT	CASSQTSGGEGTQYF
TRBV6-5	TRBJ2-3	-	14	TRBD1	TGTGCCCGCAGGCGGGACAGGGGGGCAGATACGCAGTATTTT	CARRRDRGADTQYF
TRBV20-1	TRBJ2-4	few	16	TRBD2	TGCAGTGCTAGAGATTTAGGACTAGCGTGGGAAAACATTCAGTACTTC	CSARDLGLAWENIQYF
TRBV4-3	TRBJ2-4	-	15	-	TGCGCCAGCAGCGCTAGTGCTCTAGCCAAAAACAGTCAGTACTTC	CASSASALAKNSQYF
TRBV10-3	TRBJ2-2	-	14	-	TGTGCCATCAGCCAAAAACAGGGAATCGGGGAGCTGTTTTTT	CAISQKQGIGELFF
TRBV20-1	TRBJ1-1	-	15	-	TGCAGTGCTAGAGTGGTCGGTCAGCTGAACACTGAAGCTTTCTTT	CSARVVGQLNTEAFF
TRBV20-1	TRBJ1-1	-	17	TRBD1	TGCAGTGCTAGAGACGGGACAGGGAGTTGGGCGAACACTGAAGCTTTCTTT	CSARDGTGSWANTEAFF
TRBV7-2	TRBJ2-7	once	14	-	TGTGCCAGCAGCTTCCCCACAGCAACCTACGAGCAGTACTTC	CASSFPTATYEQYF
TRBV6-2/TRBV6-3	TRBJ2-5	many	14	-	TGTGCCAGCAGTTTAGGAGGTATCCAAGAGACCCAGTACTTC	CASSLGGIQETQYF
TRBV12-3/TRBV12-4	TRBJ2-7	few	14	-	TGTGCCAGCAGTTTGGCGGGGGCCGGACACGAGCAGTACTTC	CASSLAGAGHEQYF
TRBV27	TRBJ1-6	-	16	-	TGTGCCAGCAGTGCTCAAAGGGCGATTTATAATTCACCCCTCCACTTT	CASSAQRAIYNSPLHF
TRBV10-3	TRBJ2-5	-	13	-	TGTGCCATCAGTGCGGCACTACAAGAGACCCAGTACTTC	CAISAALQETQYF
TRBV20-1	TRBJ2-7	few	14	TRBD1	TGCAGTGCTAGAGACGGGACAGGTTTTTACGAGCAGTACTTC	CSARDGTGFYEQYF
TRBV4-2	TRBJ2-7	once	18	-	TGTGCCAGCAGCCAACTATCGCCCCCCTCTACTCGTCCCTACGAGCAGTACTTC	CASSQLSPPSTRPYEQYF
TRBV27	TRBJ2-6	-	16	-	TGTGCCAGCAGTTGGGATCTGAGCTCTGGGGCCAACGTCCCGACTTTC	CASSWDLSSGANVPTF
TRBV5-6	TRBJ2-1	-	13	-	TGTGCCAGCAGCCCGGGACGCGGATACAAGCAGTTCTTC	CASSPGRGYKQFF
TRBV20-1	TRBJ2-5	-	14	TRBD1	TGCAGTGCACCACAGGGGGCGGTTCTGGAGACCCAGTACTTC	CSAPQGAVLETQYF
TRBV7-2	TRBJ2-7	many	14	TRBD2	TGTGCCAGCAGCTTTAGCGGGGGGGAATACGAGCAGTACTTC	CASSFSGGEYEQYF
TRBV9	TRBJ2-2	few	14	TRBD1	TGTGCCAGCAGGAAGACAGGGGCGTCCGGGGAGCTGTTTTTT	CASRKTGASGELFF
TRBV11-2	TRBJ2-7	-	14	-	TGTGCCAGCAGCACCTCGGGACCAAACTACGAGCAGTACTTC	CASSTSGPNYEQYF
TRBV28	TRBJ1-5	once	16	-	TGTGCCACCTACCCCAGCGGGACACGGGGAAATCAGCCCCAGCATTTT	CATYPSGTRGNQPQHF
TRBV5-6	TRBJ2-4	-	15	-	TGTGCCAGCAGTCATGGGGGGCGTGACGGGGACATTCAGTACTTC	CASSHGGRDGDIQYF
TRBV6-1	TRBJ2-1	-	18	TRBD2	TGTGCCAGCAGAGCCGGTGGTTGGGGCGGGGGGAATTACAATGAGCAGTTCTTC	CASRAGGWGGGNYNEQFF
TRBV4-2	TRBJ2-5	-	16	-	TGTGCCAGCAGCCAAGACCCCCGCTCAGTATGGGAGACCCAGTACTTC	CASSQDPRSVWETQYF
TRBV12-3/TRBV12-4	TRBJ1-2	few	14	-	TGTGCCAGCAGTTTGTCACCCGCTAACTATGGCTACACCTTC	CASSLSPANYGYTF
TRBV5-1	TRBJ2-5	few	15	-	TGCGCCAGCAGCTTCCGAGGGGGGTTCCAAGAGACCCAGTACTTC	CASSFRGGFQETQYF